Shown below are 15 T cell receptor beta chains from a single sample sequenced in a study of cytomegalovirus exposure and HLA in healthy donors. Assay: immunoSEQ multiplex PCR; the TCRdb copy retains only in-frame clones and omits some. The top ten clones hold about 1.5% of a sample with approximately 150,000 clones, around nine tenths of them seen once. Sequencing was performed on PBMCs. These receptors originate from a woman aged 25 to 39 in good health and CMV-seronegative.

The rearrangement joins TRBV5-1 to TRBJ2-7, with D maybe TRBD1 (6 bases). The V end was cut by 4 bases, the J end by 6 bases, with 23 bases between. Germline V lookup: CDR1 SGHRS, CDR2 YFSETQ. This CDR3 region has 16 residues. The CDR3, as DNA: TGCGCCAGCAGCCTCGGCTTCAACACAGGGCGGCCCGAGCAGTACTTC. It codes for CASSLGFNTGRPEQYF. Complete variable domain (other parts from reference TRBV5-1 and TRBJ2-7): KAGVTQTPRYLIKTRGQQVTLSCSPISGHRSVSWYQQTPGQGLQFLFEYFSETQRNKGNFPGRFSGRQFSNSRSEMNVSTLELGDSALYLCASSLGFNTGRPEQYFGPGTRLTVT.

The chain combines TRBV10-3 with TRBJ2-7, with 8 nucleotides matching TRBD1. The CDR3 extends over 15 amino acids. Germline V gene lookup returns CDR1 ENHRY and CDR2 SYGVKD. Trimming cost V 8 bases and J 0 bases; bases outside gene matches: 9. The CDR3 loop is CAIGPTGASSYEQYF. The CDR3 region has the DNA TGTGCCATCGGTCCGACAGGGGCGAGCTCCTACGAGCAGTACTTC.

As for this clone: The junction and the germline gene differ at one end; a read error may be behind it. V is TRBV11-2 and J is TRBJ2-3; TRBD2 matches 9 bases. Germline CDR1 is SGHAT and CDR2 is FQNNGV. CDR3 length equals 15 residues. This CDR3 reads CASRLAGVRSATQYF. The CDR3 DNA reads TGTGCCAGCAGATTAGCGGGGGTGCGGTCCGCTACGCAGTATTTT.

The chain employs TRBV6-6 and TRBJ2-7; TRBD2 might be the D (5 bases). Trimming stripped 5 bases from V and 2 bases from J, with 13 bases between. The V gene's germline CDR1 is MNHNY and CDR2 SVGAGI (reference sequence). This CDR3 region has 14 residues. The CDR3 coding sequence is TGTGCCAGCAGTATAGCGTACGGGCCCTACGAGCAGTACTTC. It yields the protein CASSIAYGPYEQYF.

The chain employs TRBV10-3 and TRBJ1-1; TRBD1 matches at 8 bases. CDR3 length: 16 amino acids. Germline CDR1 is ENHRY and CDR2 is SYGVKD. Trimming cost V 8 bases and J 5 bases; bases outside gene matches: 16. The CDR3 region has the DNA TGTGCCATCGGGGATCCAGGGGGCGGCACTCTTACTGAAGCTTTCTTT. It specifies CAIGDPGGGTLTEAFF.

The CDR3 coding sequence is TGTGCCAGCAGCTTAGATCCAAATTCACCCCTCCACTTT. Protein: CASSLDPNSPLHF. This chain joins TRBV7-9 and TRBJ1-6; D gene unclear. Deletions cut 1 base from V and 7 bases from J, with 5 bases between. The CDR3 runs 13 residues. Germline V lookup: CDR1 SEHNR, CDR2 FQNEAQ (reference sequence).

V is TRBV19 and J is TRBJ1-2, with a tentative D call TRBD1 (5 bases). V dropped 3 bases and J dropped 4 bases, with 12 bases sitting between them. Germline V CDR1 and CDR2: LNHDA, SQIVND (reference sequence). CDR3 length: 14 amino acids. The CDR3 region has the DNA TGTGCCAGTAGTATGGGTAGGGGAAGCTATGGCTACACCTTC. Its protein is CASSMGRGSYGYTF.

The gene calls are TRBV7-9 and TRBJ1-2; 9 bases are a match to TRBD1. V shed 5 bases and J 2 bases; nucleotides not matched to a gene: 12. Per germline, CDR1 SEHNR and CDR2 FQNEAQ (reference sequence). This CDR3 is 17 amino acids long. The CDR3 reads CASSRANAGTGNYGYTF. Written as DNA, the CDR3 is TGTGCCAGCAGCCGGGCAAATGCCGGGACAGGGAACTATGGCTACACCTTC.

This clone was seen a single time. The rearrangement links TRBV30 to TRBJ2-4; 8 bases agree with TRBD2. Germline values: CDR1 GTSNPN, CDR2 SVGIG (reference sequence). Trimming removed 4 bases from V and 1 base from J; junction bases left unmatched: 6. There are 15 residues in the CDR3. This CDR3 is CAWTSAGVAKNIQYF. Written as DNA, the CDR3 is TGTGCCTGGACATCAGCGGGAGTGGCCAAAAACATTCAGTACTTC.

This clone was seen many times. The chain recombines TRBV5-1 with TRBJ1-2; TRBD1 agrees at 8 bases. Germline lookup yields CDR1 SGHRS and CDR2 YFSETQ. V lost 4 bases, J lost 1 base, and 9 bases stayed unmatched. This CDR3 is built from 16 residues. The CDR3 DNA follows: TGCGCCAGCAGCCCCAGGACAGGGACTCGTAACTATGGCTACACCTTC. The encoded protein is CASSPRTGTRNYGYTF.

The gene calls are TRBV5-5 and TRBJ2-3, with D tentatively TRBD2 (6 bases). Germline CDR1 reads SGHKS; CDR2 reads YYEKEE (reference sequence). Between the trimmed V and J ends, which lost 1 base and 5 bases, there was a span of 14 bases. This CDR3 comprises 15 residues. CDR3 nucleotide sequence: TGTGCCAGCAGCTTGTCGGAACTAGCAAAAGATACGCAGTATTTT. Translation gives CASSLSELAKDTQYF.

The J gene is TRBJ2-7, the V gene TRBV29-1; D remains unclear. V dropped 2 bases and J dropped 3 bases, with 5 bases sitting between them. The CDR3 is 11 amino acids. CDR1 and CDR2 (germline): SQVTM, ANQGSEA. CDR3 region: CSVERDYEQYF. The CDR3 DNA reads as TGCAGCGTTGAACGCGACTACGAGCAGTACTTC.

This clone was counted between two and nine times. V gene TRBV6-1 combines with J gene TRBJ1-6; maybe TRBD1 (6 bases). Germline CDR1 and CDR2: MNHNS and SASEGT. The CDR3 is 14 amino acids. Trimming shortened V by 1 base and J by 7 bases, and 8 bases separated the two germline ends. The CDR3 DNA reads TGTGCCAGCAGTGAAGAGGGACACAATTCACCCCTCCACTTT. Translating it yields CASSEEGHNSPLHF.

This clone appeared a single time. The CDR3 region has the DNA TGTGCCAGCAGAGGACAGGGGGCGCGGATCACTGAAGCTTTCTTT. Translated, it gives CASRGQGARITEAFF. The chain has TRBV27 and TRBJ1-1, with TRBD1 matching 11 bases. J lost 4 bases, V lost 6 bases, and 7 bases had no gene match. CDR1 and CDR2 (germline): MNHEY, SMNVEV (reference sequence). The CDR3 covers 15 residues.

This rearrangement joins TRBV19 to TRBJ1-6, with 7 bases that match TRBD1. The CDR3 sequence is 17 residues long. Losses at the gene ends were 2 bases for V and 6 bases for J; bases not matched to a gene: 10. Germline CDR1 LNHDA, CDR2 SQIVND (reference sequence). Here the CDR3 reads CASSITSWTGANSPLHF. The CDR3 DNA follows: TGTGCCAGTAGTATAACGTCCTGGACAGGCGCTAATTCACCCCTCCACTTT. Full variable domain (outside the CDR3, taken from reference TRBV19 and TRBJ1-6): DGGITQSPKYLFRKEGQNVTLSCEQNLNHDAMYWYRQDPGQGLRLIYYSQIVNDFQKGDIAEGYSVSREKKESFPLTVTSAQKNPTAFYLCASSITSWTGANSPLHFGNGTRLTVT.